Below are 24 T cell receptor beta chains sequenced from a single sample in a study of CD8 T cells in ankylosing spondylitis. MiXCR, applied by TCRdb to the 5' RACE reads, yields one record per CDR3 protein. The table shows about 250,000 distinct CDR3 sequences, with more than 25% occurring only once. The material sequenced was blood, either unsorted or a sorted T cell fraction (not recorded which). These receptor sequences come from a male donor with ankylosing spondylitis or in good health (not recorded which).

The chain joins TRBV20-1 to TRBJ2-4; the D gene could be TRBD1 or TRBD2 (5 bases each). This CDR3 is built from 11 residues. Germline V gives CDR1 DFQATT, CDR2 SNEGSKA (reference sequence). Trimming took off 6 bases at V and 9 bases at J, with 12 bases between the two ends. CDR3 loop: CSAPDGGIQYF. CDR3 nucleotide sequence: TGCAGTGCCCCGGATGGGGGCATTCAGTACTTC.

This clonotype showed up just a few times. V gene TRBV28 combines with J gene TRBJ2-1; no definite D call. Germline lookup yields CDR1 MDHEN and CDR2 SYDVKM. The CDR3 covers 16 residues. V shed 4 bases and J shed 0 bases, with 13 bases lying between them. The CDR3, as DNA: TGTGCCAGCAGTTCGAGGACCTTCCGCTCCTACAATGAGCAGTTCTTC. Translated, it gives CASSSRTFRSYNEQFF.

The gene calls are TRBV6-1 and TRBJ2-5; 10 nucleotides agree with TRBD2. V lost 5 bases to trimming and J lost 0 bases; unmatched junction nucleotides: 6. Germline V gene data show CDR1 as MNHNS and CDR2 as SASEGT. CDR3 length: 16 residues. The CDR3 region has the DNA TGTGCCAGCAGTCTAAGGACTAGCGGACACCAAGAGACCCAGTACTTC. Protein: CASSLRTSGHQETQYF.

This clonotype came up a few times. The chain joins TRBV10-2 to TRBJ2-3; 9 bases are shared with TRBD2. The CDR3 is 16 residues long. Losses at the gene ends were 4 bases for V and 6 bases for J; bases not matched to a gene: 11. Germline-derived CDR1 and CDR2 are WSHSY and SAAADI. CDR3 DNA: TGCGCCAGCAGTGTCGGGACAGCGGGGGGCGGGGATACGCAGTATTTT. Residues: CASSVGTAGGGDTQYF.

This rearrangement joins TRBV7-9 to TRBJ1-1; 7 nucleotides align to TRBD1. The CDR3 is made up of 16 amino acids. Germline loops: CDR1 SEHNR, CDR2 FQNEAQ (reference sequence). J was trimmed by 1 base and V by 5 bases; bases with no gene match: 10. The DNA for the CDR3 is TGTGCCAGCAGCGACAGGGACGTCCAGGAGAACACTGAAGCTTTCTTT. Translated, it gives CASSDRDVQENTEAFF.

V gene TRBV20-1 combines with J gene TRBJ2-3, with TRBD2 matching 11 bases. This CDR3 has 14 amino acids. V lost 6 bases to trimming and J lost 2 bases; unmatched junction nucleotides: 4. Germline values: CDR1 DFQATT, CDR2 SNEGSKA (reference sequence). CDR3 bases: TGCAGTGCGCTGACTAGCGGGGTCACAGATACGCAGTATTTT. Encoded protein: CSALTSGVTDTQYF.

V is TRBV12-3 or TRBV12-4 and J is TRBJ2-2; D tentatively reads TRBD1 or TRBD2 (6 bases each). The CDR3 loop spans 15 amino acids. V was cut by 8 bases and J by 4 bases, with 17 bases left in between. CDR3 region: CASPKAGGLTGELFF. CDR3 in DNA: TGTGCCAGCCCAAAGGCTGGGGGGCTCACCGGGGAGCTGTTTTTT.

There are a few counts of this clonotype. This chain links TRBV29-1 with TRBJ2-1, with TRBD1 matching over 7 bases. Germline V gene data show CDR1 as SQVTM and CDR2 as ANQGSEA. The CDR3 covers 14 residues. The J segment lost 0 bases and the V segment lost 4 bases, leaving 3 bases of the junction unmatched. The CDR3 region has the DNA TGCAGCGTTGGACAGGGAACCTCCTACAATGAGCAGTTCTTC. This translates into CSVGQGTSYNEQFF.

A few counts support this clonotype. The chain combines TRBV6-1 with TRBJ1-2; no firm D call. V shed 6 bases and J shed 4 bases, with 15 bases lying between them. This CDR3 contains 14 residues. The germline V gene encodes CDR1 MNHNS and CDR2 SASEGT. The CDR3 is CASSLGPNLYGYTF. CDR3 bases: TGTGCCAGCAGCCTAGGACCGAACCTCTATGGCTACACCTTC.

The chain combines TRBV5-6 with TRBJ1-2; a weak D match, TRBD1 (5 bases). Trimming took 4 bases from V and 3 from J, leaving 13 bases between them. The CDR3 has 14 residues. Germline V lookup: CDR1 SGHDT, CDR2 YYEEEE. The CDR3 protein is CASSAGRAYYGYTF. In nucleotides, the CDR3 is TGTGCCAGCAGCGCCGGCAGGGCGTACTATGGCTACACCTTC.

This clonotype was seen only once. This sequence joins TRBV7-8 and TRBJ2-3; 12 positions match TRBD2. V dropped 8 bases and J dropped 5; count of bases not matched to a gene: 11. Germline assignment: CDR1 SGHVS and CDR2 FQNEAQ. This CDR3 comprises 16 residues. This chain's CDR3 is CASGPASGGAGDTQYF. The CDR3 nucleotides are TGTGCCAGCGGGCCGGCTAGCGGGGGGGCTGGAGATACGCAGTATTTT.

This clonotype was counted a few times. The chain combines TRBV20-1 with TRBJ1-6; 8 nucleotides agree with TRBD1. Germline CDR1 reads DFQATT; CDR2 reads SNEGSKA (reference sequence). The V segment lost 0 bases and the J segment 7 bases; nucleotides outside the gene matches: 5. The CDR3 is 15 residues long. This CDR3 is CSARDGTGRNSPLHF. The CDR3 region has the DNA TGCAGTGCTAGAGACGGGACAGGCCGAAATTCACCCCTCCACTTT.

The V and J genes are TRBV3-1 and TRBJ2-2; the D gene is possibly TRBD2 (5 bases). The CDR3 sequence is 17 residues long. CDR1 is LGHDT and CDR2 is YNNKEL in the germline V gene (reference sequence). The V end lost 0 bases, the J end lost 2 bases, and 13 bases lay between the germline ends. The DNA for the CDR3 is TGTGCCAGCAGCCAAGACGGAGGCCGAGCCAACACCGGGGAGCTGTTTTTT. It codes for CASSQDGGRANTGELFF.

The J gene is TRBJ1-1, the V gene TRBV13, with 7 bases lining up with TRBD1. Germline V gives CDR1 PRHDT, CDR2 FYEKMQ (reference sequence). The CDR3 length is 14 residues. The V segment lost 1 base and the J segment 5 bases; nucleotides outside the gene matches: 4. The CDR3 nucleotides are TGTGCCAGCAGCTTAGAAGGGGGCGGAACTGAAGCTTTCTTT. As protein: CASSLEGGGTEAFF.

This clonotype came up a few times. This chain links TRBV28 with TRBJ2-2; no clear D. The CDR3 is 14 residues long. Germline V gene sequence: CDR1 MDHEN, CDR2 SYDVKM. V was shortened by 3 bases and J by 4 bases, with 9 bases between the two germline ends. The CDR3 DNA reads TGTGCCAGCAGTTTGTTCAGATCCACCGGGGAGCTGTTTTTT. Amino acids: CASSLFRSTGELFF.

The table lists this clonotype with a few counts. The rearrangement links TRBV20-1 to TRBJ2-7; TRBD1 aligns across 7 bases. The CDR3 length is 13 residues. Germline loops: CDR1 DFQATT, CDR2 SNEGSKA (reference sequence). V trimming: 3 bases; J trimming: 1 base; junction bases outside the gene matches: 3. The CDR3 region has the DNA TGCAGTGCTAGGGGACAGAGGTCCTACGAGCAGTACTTC. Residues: CSARGQRSYEQYF.

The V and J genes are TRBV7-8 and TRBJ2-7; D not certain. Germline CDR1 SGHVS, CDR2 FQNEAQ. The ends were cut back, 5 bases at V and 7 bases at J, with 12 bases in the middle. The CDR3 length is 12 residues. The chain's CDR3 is CASSPEAKEQYF. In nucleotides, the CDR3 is TGTGCCAGCAGCCCGGAAGCGAAGGAGCAGTACTTC.

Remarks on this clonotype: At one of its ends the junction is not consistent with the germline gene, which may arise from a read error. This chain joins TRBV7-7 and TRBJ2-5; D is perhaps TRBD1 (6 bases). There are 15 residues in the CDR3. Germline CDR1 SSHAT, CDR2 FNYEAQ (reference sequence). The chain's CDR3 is CASSWTGTPQETQYF. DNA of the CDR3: TGTGCTAGCAGCTGGACCGGGACACCACAAGAGACCCAGTACTTC. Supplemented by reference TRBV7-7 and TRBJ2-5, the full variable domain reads GAGVSQSPRYKVTKRGQDVTLRCDPISSHATLYWYQQALGQGPEFLTYFNYEAQPDKSGLPSDRFSAERPEGSISTLTIQRTEQRDSAMYRCASSWTGTPQETQYFGPGTRLLVL.

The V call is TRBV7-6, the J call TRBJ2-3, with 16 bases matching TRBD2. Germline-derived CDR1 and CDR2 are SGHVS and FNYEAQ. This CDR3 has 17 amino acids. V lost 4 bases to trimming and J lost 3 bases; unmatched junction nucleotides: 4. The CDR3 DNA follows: TGTGCCAGCAGCTCGGGACTAGCGGGGGGGCCAACAGATACGCAGTATTTT. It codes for CASSSGLAGGPTDTQYF.

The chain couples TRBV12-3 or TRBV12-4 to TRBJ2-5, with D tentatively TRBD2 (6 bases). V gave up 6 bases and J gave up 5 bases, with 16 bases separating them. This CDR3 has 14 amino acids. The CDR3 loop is CASSSIPGGETQYF. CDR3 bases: TGTGCCAGCAGCAGTATACCTGGAGGGGAGACCCAGTACTTC.

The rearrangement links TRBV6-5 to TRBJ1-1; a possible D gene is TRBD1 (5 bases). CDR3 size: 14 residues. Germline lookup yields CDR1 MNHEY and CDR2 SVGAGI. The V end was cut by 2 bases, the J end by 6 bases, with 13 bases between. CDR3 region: CASSYAGWKAEAFF. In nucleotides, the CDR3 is TGTGCCAGCAGTTACGCAGGGTGGAAAGCTGAAGCTTTCTTT.

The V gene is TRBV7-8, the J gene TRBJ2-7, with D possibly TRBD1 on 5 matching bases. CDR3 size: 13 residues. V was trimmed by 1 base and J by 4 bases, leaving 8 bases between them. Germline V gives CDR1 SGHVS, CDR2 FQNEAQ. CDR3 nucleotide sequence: TGTGCCAGCAGCTTAGGGGGCCAATACGAGCAGTACTTC. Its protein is CASSLGGQYEQYF.

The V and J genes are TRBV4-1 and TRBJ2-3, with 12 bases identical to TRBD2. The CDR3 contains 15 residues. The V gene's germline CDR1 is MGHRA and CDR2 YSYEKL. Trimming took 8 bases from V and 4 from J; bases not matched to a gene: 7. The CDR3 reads CASGSSGGASDTQYF. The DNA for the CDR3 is TGCGCCAGCGGATCTAGCGGGGGGGCATCAGATACGCAGTATTTT.

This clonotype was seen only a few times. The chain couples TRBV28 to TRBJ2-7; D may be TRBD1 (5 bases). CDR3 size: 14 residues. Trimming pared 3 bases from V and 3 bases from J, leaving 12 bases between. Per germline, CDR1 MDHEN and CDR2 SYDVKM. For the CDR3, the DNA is TGTGCCAGCAGTTTCGGGCGACAGAACTACGAGCAGTACTTC. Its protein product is CASSFGRQNYEQYF.